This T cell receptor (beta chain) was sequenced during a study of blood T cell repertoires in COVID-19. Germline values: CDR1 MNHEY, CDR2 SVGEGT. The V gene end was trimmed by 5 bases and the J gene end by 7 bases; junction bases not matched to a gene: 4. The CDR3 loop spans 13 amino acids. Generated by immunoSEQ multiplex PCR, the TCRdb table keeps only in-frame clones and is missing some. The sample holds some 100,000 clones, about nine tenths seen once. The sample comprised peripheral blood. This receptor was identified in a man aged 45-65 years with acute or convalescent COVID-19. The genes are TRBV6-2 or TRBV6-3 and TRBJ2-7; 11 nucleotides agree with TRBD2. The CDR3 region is CASSPRLAGEQYF. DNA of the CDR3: TGTGCCAGCAGTCCGCGACTAGCGGGAGAGCAGTACTTC.